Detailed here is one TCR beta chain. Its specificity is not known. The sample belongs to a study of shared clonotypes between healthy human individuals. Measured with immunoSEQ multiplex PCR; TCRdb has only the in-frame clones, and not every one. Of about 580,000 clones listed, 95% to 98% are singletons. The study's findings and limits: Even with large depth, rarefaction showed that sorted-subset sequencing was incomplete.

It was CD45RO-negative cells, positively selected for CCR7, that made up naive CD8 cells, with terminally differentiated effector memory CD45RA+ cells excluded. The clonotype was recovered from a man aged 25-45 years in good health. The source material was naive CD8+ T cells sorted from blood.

The CDR3 DNA sequence: TGTGCCAGCAGTAAGCCTAGGGACAGTCACTACGAGCAGTACTTC. Translating gives CASSKPRDSHYEQYF. V and J are TRBV6-1 and TRBJ2-7; 7 nucleotides align to TRBD1. The CDR3 loop spans 15 amino acids. From germline, CDR1 is MNHNS and CDR2 SASEGT. J was trimmed by 3 bases and V by 5 bases; bases with no gene match: 10.